Below, 9 T cell receptor beta chains from the same sample are listed, as sequenced in a study of intratumoral heterogeneity in liver cancer. Assay: immunoSEQ multiplex PCR; the TCRdb copy retains only in-frame clones and omits some. The repertoire includes under 7,500 clones, under 75% of them detected once, and about 39% sits in the top ten. The hepatocellular carcinoma nodule was sampled at distinct, geographically separated regions. Sequencing used tumor tissue, obtained before any cancer treatment. These receptors came from a woman in her 70s with hepatocellular carcinoma.

The rearrangement joins TRBV6-1 to TRBJ2-3; D is unresolved. Between the trimmed V and J ends, which lost 0 bases and 6 bases, there was a span of 13 bases. The CDR3 is 15 amino acids. CDR1 is MNHNS, CDR2 SASEGT, per germline. The CDR3 DNA reads as TGTGCCAGCAGTGAAGCGAAAGGAGTGGGGGATACGCAGTATTTT. Residues: CASSEAKGVGDTQYF.

V and J are TRBV2 and TRBJ2-1; 10 nucleotides align to TRBD2. This CDR3 is 15 amino acids long. Germline CDR1 is SNHLY and CDR2 is FYNNEI. V shed 5 bases, J shed 4 bases, and the junction held 5 bases outside the gene matches. In nucleotides, the CDR3 is TGTGCCAGCAGTATCACTAGCGGGACATACAATGAGCAGTTCTTC. It encodes CASSITSGTYNEQFF.

CDR3 sequence: CATSDPGTSQETQYF. CDR3 sequence (DNA): TGTGCCACCAGTGATCCGGGGACTAGCCAAGAGACCCAGTACTTC. J is TRBJ2-5 and V is TRBV24-1; 8 nucleotides line up with TRBD2. Per the germline V gene, CDR1 is KGHDR and CDR2 is SFDVKD. Trimming cost V 3 bases and J 1 base; bases outside gene matches: 3. The CDR3 is 15 amino acids.

The chain links TRBV7-6 to TRBJ2-7; 11 nucleotides agree with TRBD1. V shed 1 base, J shed 7 bases, and the junction held 3 bases outside the gene matches. Germline CDR1 reads SGHVS; CDR2 reads FNYEAQ. The CDR3 has 14 amino acids. The CDR3 DNA is TGTGCCAGCAGCTTAGGGACAGGGGGCGGAGAGCAGTACTTC. It is translated as CASSLGTGGGEQYF.

The rearrangement links TRBV5-4 to TRBJ1-1, with a tentative D call TRBD1 (6 bases). The CDR3 sequence is 14 residues long. Germline CDR1 is SGHNT and CDR2 is YYREEE (reference sequence). The V end lost 4 bases, the J end lost 3 bases, and 13 bases lay between the germline ends. CDR3 residues: CASSTGTSYTEAFF. The DNA of the CDR3 is TGTGCCAGCAGCACCGGGACATCCTACACTGAAGCTTTCTTT. Full variable domain (outside the CDR3, taken from reference TRBV5-4 and TRBJ1-1): ETGVTQSPTHLIKTRGQQVTLRCSSQSGHNTVSWYQQALGQGPQFIFQYYREEENGRGNFPPRFSGLQFPNYSSELNVNALELDDSALYLCASSTGTSYTEAFFGQGTRLTVV.

The CDR3 loop is CASSEVTGYGYGYTF. In nucleotides, the CDR3 is TGTGCCAGCAGTGAAGTAACGGGATACGGCTATGGCTACACCTTC. The chain carries TRBV6-1 and TRBJ1-2; D unclear. CDR1 and CDR2 (germline): MNHNS, SASEGT. The CDR3 totals 15 residues. V was cut by 1 base and J by 4 bases, with 13 bases left in between.

This chain uses TRBV9 with TRBJ2-1; D is uncertain. CDR1 and CDR2 (germline): SGDLS, YYNGEE. Trimming removed 0 bases at V and 1 base at J, with 8 bases between. This CDR3 spans 15 amino acids. CDR3 region: CASSVAPRSYNEQFF. The CDR3 DNA follows: TGTGCCAGCAGCGTAGCCCCGCGGTCCTACAATGAGCAGTTCTTC.

V usage is TRBV7-3 and J usage is TRBJ2-3; tentative D call: TRBD2 (5 bases). Germline lookup yields CDR1 SGHTA and CDR2 FQGTGA. The V gene lost 2 bases and the J gene lost 4 bases, with 7 bases spanning the gap. The CDR3 consists of 13 residues. The CDR3 DNA reads TGTGCCAGCAGCTTAGGAGGTTCAGATACGCAGTATTTT. This encodes CASSLGGSDTQYF.

CDR3 loop: CAISGRDEQYF. The CDR3 bases are TGTGCCATCAGTGGCAGGGATGAGCAGTACTTC. V is TRBV10-3 and J is TRBJ2-7; a possible D gene is TRBD1 (5 bases). This CDR3 is 11 amino acids long. Germline V gene data show CDR1 as ENHRY and CDR2 as SYGVKD. Trimming left V 4 bases short and J 7 bases short, with 8 bases between.